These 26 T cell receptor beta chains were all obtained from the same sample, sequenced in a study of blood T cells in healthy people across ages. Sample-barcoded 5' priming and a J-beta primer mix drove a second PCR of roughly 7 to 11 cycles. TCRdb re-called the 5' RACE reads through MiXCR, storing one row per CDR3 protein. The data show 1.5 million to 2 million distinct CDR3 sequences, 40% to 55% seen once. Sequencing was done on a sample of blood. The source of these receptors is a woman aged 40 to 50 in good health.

CDR3 loop: CSATGRRNQETQYF. The CDR3 region has the DNA TGCAGTGCTACGGGACGCCGGAACCAAGAGACCCAGTACTTC. The rearrangement joins TRBV20-1 to TRBJ2-5, with D perhaps given as TRBD1 or TRBD2 (5 bases each). V was shortened by 4 bases and J by 0 bases, with 12 bases between the two germline ends. Germline-derived CDR1 and CDR2 are DFQATT and SNEGSKA (reference sequence). This CDR3 is 14 amino acids long.

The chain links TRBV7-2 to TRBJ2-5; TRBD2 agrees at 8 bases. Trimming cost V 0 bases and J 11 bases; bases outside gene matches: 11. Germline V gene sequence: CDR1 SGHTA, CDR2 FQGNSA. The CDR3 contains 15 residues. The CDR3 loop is CASSLAGGGLREQYF. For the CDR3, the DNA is TGTGCCAGCAGCTTAGCTGGCGGGGGGCTCAGGGAGCAGTACTTC.

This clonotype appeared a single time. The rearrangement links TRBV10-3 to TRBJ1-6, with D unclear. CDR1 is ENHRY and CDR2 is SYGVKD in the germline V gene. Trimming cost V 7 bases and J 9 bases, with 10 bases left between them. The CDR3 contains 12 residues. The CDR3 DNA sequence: TGTGCCATCAAGGGCTCTATTTCACCCCTCCACTTT. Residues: CAIKGSISPLHF.

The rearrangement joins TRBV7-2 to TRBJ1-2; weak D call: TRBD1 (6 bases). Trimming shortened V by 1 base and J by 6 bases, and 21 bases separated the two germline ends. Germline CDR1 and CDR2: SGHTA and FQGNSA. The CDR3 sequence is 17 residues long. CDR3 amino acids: CASSLVGSGGPADGYTF. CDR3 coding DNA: TGTGCCAGCAGCTTAGTTGGATCGGGGGGCCCAGCCGATGGCTACACCTTC.

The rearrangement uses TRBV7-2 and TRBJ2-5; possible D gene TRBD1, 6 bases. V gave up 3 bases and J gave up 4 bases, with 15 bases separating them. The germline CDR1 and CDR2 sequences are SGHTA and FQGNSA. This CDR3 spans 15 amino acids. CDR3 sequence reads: CASSFQGKLRETQYF. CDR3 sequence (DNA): TGTGCCAGCAGCTTCCAGGGGAAGTTGCGAGAGACCCAGTACTTC.

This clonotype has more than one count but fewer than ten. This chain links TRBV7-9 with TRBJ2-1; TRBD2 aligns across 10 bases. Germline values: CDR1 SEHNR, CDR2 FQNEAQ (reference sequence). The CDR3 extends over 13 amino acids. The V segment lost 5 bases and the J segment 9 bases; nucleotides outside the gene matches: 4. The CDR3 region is CASSHGTSAEQFF. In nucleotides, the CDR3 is TGTGCCAGCAGCCACGGGACTAGCGCTGAGCAGTTCTTC.

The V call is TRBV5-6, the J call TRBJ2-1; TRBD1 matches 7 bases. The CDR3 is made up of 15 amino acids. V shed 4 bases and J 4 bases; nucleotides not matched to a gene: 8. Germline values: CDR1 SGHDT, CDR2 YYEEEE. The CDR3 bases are TGTGCCAGCAGCCACGACAGGGTTGCTTACAATGAGCAGTTCTTC. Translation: CASSHDRVAYNEQFF.

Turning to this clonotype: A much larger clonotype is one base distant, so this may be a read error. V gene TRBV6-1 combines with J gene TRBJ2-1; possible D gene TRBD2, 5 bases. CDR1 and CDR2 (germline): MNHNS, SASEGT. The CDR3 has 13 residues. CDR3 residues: CVSSPRGYNEQFF. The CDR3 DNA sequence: TGTGTCAGCAGCCCTCGGGGCTACAATGAGCAGTTCTTC.

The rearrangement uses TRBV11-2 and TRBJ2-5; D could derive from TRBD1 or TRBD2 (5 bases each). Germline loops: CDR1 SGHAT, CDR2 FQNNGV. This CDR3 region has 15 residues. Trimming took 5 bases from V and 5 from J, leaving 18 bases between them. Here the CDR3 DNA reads TGTGCCAGCAGCCCCCCCGGGGCGGAGAAGGAGACCCAGTACTTC. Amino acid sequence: CASSPPGAEKETQYF.

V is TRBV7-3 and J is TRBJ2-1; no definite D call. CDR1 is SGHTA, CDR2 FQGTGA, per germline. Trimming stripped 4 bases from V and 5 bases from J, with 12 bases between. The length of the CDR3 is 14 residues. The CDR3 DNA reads TGTGCCAGCAGCTCCGAAGCGACGGACAATGAGCAGTTCTTC. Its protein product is CASSSEATDNEQFF.

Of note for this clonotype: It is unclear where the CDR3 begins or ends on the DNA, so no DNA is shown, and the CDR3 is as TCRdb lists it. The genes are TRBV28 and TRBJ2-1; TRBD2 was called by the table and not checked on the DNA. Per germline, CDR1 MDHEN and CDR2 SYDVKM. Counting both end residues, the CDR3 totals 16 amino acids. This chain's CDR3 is CASSSSGLAAYNEQFF.

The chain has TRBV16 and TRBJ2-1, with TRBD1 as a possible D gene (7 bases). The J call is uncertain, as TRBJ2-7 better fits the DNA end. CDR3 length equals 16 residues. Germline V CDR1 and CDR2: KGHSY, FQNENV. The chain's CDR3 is CASSQGPRGRSYEQYF. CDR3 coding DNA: TGTGCCAGCAGCCAAGGCCCCAGGGGGAGGTCCTACGAGCAGTACTTC.

CDR3 region: CSAEGRGTYF. In nucleotides, the CDR3 is TGCAGTGCGGAAGGGCGGGGCACGTATTTT. The chain is built from TRBV20-1 and TRBJ2-3; perhaps TRBD2 as D (6 bases). The V end lost 6 bases, the J end lost 14 bases, and 15 bases lay between the germline ends. The CDR3 extends over 10 amino acids. From germline, CDR1 is DFQATT and CDR2 SNEGSKA (reference sequence).

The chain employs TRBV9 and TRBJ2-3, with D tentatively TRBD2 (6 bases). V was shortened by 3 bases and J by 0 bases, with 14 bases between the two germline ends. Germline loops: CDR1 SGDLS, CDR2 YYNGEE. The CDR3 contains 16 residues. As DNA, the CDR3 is TGTGCCAGCAGCGCGGGGACTTCTAGTAGCACAGATACGCAGTATTTT. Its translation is CASSAGTSSSTDTQYF.

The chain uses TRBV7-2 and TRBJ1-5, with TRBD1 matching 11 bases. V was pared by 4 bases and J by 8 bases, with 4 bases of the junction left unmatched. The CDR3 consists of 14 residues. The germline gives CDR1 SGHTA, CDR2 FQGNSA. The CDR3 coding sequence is TGTGCCAGCAGCTCGGACAGGGGGCATGAGCCCCAGCATTTT. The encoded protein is CASSSDRGHEPQHF. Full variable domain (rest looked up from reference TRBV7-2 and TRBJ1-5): GAGVSQSPSNKVTEKGKDVELRCDPISGHTALYWYRQSLGQGLEFLIYFQGNSAPDKSGLPSDRFSAERTGGSVSTLTIQRTQQEDSAVYLCASSSDRGHEPQHFGDGTRLSIL.

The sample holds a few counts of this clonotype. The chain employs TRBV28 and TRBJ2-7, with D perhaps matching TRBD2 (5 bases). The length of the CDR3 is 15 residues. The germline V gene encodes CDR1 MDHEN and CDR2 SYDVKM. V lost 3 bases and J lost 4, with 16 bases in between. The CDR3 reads CASSFMGSGIYEQYF. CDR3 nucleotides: TGTGCCAGCAGTTTCATGGGGAGTGGGATATACGAGCAGTACTTC.

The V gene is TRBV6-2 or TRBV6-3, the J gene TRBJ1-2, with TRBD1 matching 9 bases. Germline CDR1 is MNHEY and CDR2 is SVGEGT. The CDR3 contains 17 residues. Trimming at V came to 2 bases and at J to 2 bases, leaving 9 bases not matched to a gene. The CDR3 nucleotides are TGTGCCAGCAGTTACCCTTTACAGGGGGCGCTGAACTATGGCTACACCTTC. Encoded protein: CASSYPLQGALNYGYTF.

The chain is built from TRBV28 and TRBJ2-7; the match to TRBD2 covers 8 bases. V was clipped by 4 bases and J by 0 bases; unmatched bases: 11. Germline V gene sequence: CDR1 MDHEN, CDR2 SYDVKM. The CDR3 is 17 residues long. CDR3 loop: CASSSPLGGGYSYEQYF. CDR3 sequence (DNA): TGTGCCAGCAGTTCTCCCCTCGGGGGGGGATACTCCTACGAGCAGTACTTC.

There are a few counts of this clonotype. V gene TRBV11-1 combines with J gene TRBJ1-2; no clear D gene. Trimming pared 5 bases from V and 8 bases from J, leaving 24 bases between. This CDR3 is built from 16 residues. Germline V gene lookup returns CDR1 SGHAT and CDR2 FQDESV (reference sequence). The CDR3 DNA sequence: TGTGCCAGCAGCAAAGAAGGACCCGCGTCCAAGTGGGGCTACACCTTC. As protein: CASSKEGPASKWGYTF.

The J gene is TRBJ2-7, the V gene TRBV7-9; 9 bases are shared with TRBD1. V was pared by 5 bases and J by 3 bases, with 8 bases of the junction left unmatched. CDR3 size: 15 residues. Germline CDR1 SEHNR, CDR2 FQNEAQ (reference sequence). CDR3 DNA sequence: TGTGCCAGCAGCCTGGGGGACAGGGTACGCTACGAGCAGTACTTC. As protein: CASSLGDRVRYEQYF.

CDR3 loop: CSVGGLAGAYNEQFF. The CDR3, as DNA: TGCAGTGTTGGAGGGCTAGCGGGGGCCTACAATGAGCAGTTCTTC. This rearrangement joins TRBV20-1 to TRBJ2-1, with TRBD2 matching 10 bases. The germline V gene encodes CDR1 DFQATT and CDR2 SNEGSKA (reference sequence). V trimming: 7 bases; J trimming: 2 bases; junction bases outside the gene matches: 8. The CDR3 spans 15 residues.

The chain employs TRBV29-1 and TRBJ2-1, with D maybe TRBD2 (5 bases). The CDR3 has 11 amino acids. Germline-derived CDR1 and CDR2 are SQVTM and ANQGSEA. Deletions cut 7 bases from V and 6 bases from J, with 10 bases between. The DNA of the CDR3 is TGCAGCGGTAGCGTCATCAATGAGCAGTTCTTC. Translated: CSGSVINEQFF.

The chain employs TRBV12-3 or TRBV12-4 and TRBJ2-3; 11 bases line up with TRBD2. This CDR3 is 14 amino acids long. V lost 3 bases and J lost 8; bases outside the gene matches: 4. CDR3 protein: CASSLTSGVGTQYF. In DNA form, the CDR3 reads TGTGCCAGCAGTTTGACTAGCGGGGTGGGTACGCAGTATTTT.

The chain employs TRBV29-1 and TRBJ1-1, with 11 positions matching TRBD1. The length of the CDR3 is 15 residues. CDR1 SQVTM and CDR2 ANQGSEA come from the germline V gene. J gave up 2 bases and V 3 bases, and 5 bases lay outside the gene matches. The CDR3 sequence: CSVDTGTGGNTEAFF. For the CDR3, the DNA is TGCAGCGTTGACACCGGGACAGGGGGAAACACTGAAGCTTTCTTT.

The CDR3 bases are TGTGCCAGCAGCCAAGCCGGGACAGAGAATACTGAGCAGTTCTTC. Translation gives CASSQAGTENTEQFF. This chain joins TRBV14 and TRBJ2-1; 7 bases map to TRBD1. The CDR3 has 15 amino acids. Trimming at V came to 1 base and at J to 9 bases, leaving 9 bases not matched to a gene. Germline loops: CDR1 SGHDN, CDR2 FVKESK.

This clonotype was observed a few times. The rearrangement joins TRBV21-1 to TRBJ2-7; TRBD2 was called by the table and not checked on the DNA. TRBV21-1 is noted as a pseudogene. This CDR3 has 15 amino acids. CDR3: CASSTPSGGGYEQYF. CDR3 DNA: TGTGCCAGCAGCACACCTAGCGGGGGGGGCTACGAGCAGTACTTC.